This passage covers 12 T cell receptor beta chains from one sample sequenced in a study of T cells in Graves' hyperthyroidism and ophthalmopathy. TCR beta CDR3 sequences were amplified from RNA transcripts. The TCR CDR3 was amplified in a first-round RT-PCR using the HTBI primer set. TCRdb reanalysed the multiplex PCR reads using MiXCR and keeps one entry per CDR3 protein. The sample yields about 400,000 distinct CDR3 sequences, around 14% seen once. The specimen was blood. These receptor sequences come from a woman aged 18 to 35 with Graves' hyperthyroidism.

This clonotype was picked up many times. This chain uses TRBV7-9 with TRBJ2-7; D remains unclear. CDR3 length equals 11 residues. Germline CDR1 is SEHNR and CDR2 is FQNEAQ (reference sequence). V dropped 0 bases and J dropped 5 bases, with 2 bases sitting between them. The CDR3 here is CASSLANEQYF. The DNA for the CDR3 is TGTGCCAGCAGCTTAGCTAACGAGCAGTACTTC.

This clonotype was found once. The chain joins TRBV3-1 to TRBJ2-5; 12 nucleotides match TRBD2. The CDR3 sequence is 15 residues long. CDR1 and CDR2 from the germline V gene are LGHDT and YNNKEL (reference sequence). The V gene end was trimmed by 6 bases and the J gene end by 2 bases; junction bases not matched to a gene: 4. For the CDR3, the DNA is TGTGCCAGCAGGCGACTAGCGGGGGAACAAGAGACCCAGTACTTC. Translated: CASRRLAGEQETQYF.

This clonotype was counted at least ten times. The J gene is TRBJ2-7, the V gene TRBV7-2; no clear D. Germline V CDR1 and CDR2: SGHTA, FQGNSA. V was clipped by 0 bases and J by 3 bases, with 9 bases between them. The CDR3 consists of 14 residues. The CDR3 DNA reads as TGTGCCAGCAGCTTAGCTGCTGACGACTACGAGCAGTACTTC. It yields the protein CASSLAADDYEQYF.

The CDR3, as DNA: TGTGCCAGCAGCCGGGGGGGGACGGTTAATGAGCAGTTCTTC. This gives the protein CASSRGGTVNEQFF. The V gene is TRBV12-3 or TRBV12-4, the J gene TRBJ2-1; 8 positions agree with TRBD2. This CDR3 has 14 amino acids. The junction had 8 bases not matched to a gene; V was cut back by 6 bases and J by 7 bases.

This clonotype was observed at least ten times. The chain employs TRBV2 and TRBJ1-1; 7 bases are shared with TRBD1. The V gene end was trimmed by 6 bases and the J gene end by 0 bases; junction bases not matched to a gene: 1. The V gene's germline CDR1 is SNHLY and CDR2 FYNNEI. CDR3 size: 13 residues. The CDR3 DNA follows: TGTGCCAGCAGGGGACAGATGAACACTGAAGCTTTCTTT. This encodes CASRGQMNTEAFF.

This clonotype was detected ten times or more. The chain joins TRBV20-1 to TRBJ2-5; D unclear. Trimming removed 6 bases at V and 4 bases at J, with 9 bases between. CDR1 DFQATT and CDR2 SNEGSKA come from the germline V gene (reference sequence). The CDR3 has 11 residues. CDR3 nucleotides: TGCAGTGCCCCACCAGGAGAGACCCAGTACTTC. Its translation is CSAPPGETQYF.

This clonotype came up many times. V usage is TRBV11-2 and J usage is TRBJ1-4; TRBD1 aligns across 8 bases. Germline CDR1 and CDR2: SGHAT and FQNNGV. V lost 5 bases, J lost 10 bases, and 9 bases stayed unmatched. This CDR3 contains 14 residues. CDR3 in DNA: TGTGCCAGCAGCCGACAGGGGATCCTTTCAAAACTGTTTTTT. Protein: CASSRQGILSKLFF.

This clonotype occurred many times. The rearrangement uses TRBV11-2 and TRBJ2-7; 11 bases align to TRBD2. This CDR3 spans 14 amino acids. CDR1 is SGHAT, CDR2 FQNNGV, per germline. V shed 4 bases, J shed 8 bases, and the junction held 7 bases outside the gene matches. The CDR3 reads CASSSIAGGRKQYF. CDR3 in DNA: TGTGCCAGCAGCTCCATAGCGGGAGGGCGGAAGCAGTACTTC. Variable domain in full (rest from reference TRBV11-2 and TRBJ2-7): EAGVAQSPRYKIIEKRQSVAFWCNPISGHATLYWYQQILGQGPKLLIQFQNNGVVDDSQLPKDRFSAERLKGVDSTLKIQPAKLEDSAVYLCASSSIAGGRKQYFGPGTRLTVT.

This clonotype came up many times. V and J are TRBV7-9 and TRBJ2-5, with 8 bases matching TRBD2. Germline values: CDR1 SEHNR, CDR2 FQNEAQ (reference sequence). The CDR3 is 15 amino acids. J was trimmed by 5 bases and V by 6 bases; bases with no gene match: 11. The CDR3 sequence: CASSHTRGGWETQYF. Here the CDR3 DNA reads TGTGCCAGCAGTCATACTCGGGGGGGCTGGGAGACCCAGTACTTC.

This clonotype showed up many times. This chain uses TRBV5-6 with TRBJ1-3; 7 bases are shared with TRBD1. The CDR3 spans 15 residues. The J segment lost 4 bases and the V segment lost 4 bases, leaving 8 bases of the junction unmatched. From germline, CDR1 is SGHDT and CDR2 YYEEEE. The CDR3, as DNA: TGTGCCAGCAGCCCGACAGGGAGTCACGGAAACACCATATATTTT. Amino acids: CASSPTGSHGNTIYF.

There are many counts of this clonotype. The chain uses TRBV29-1 and TRBJ2-7, with TRBD2 matching over 7 bases. Germline CDR1 is SQVTM and CDR2 is ANQGSEA. V lost 0 bases and J lost 5; bases outside the gene matches: 1. This CDR3 contains 12 residues. The CDR3 sequence is CSVEDGGDEQYF. The DNA of the CDR3 is TGCAGCGTTGAAGATGGGGGGGACGAGCAGTACTTC.

This clonotype was counted at least ten times. The V gene is TRBV7-2, the J gene TRBJ1-5, with no clear D. The CDR3 is made up of 17 amino acids. The germline gives CDR1 SGHTA, CDR2 FQGNSA. V dropped 6 bases and J dropped 4 bases, with 22 bases sitting between them. This chain's CDR3 is CASSSKEGAHANQPQHF. The DNA for the CDR3 is TGTGCCAGCAGTTCCAAGGAGGGCGCCCACGCTAATCAGCCCCAGCATTTT.